These 23 T cell receptor beta chains originate from one sample sequenced in a study of OX40 agonist ivuxolimab in advanced cancers. Here immunoSEQ multiplex PCR was the method, and the copy in TCRdb shows in-frame clones only, minus some. Among approximately 50,000 clones listed, 65% to 85% were seen once. The sample was CD4+ or CD8+ T cells sorted from blood, taken in a trial of the OX40 agonist ivuxolimab. These receptor sequences come from an adult with an advanced solid tumor such as melanoma, head and neck, liver or kidney cancer.

This chain joins TRBV5-1 and TRBJ2-5; no definite D call. This CDR3 is built from 14 residues. The germline V and J ends were trimmed by 0 bases and 2 bases, with 8 bases remaining between them. Germline values: CDR1 SGHRS, CDR2 YFSETQ. This CDR3 is CASSLVGGQETQYF. The DNA for the CDR3 is TGCGCCAGCAGCTTGGTAGGCGGACAAGAGACCCAGTACTTC.

This clone was recorded only once. V gene TRBV15 combines with J gene TRBJ1-2; 7 nucleotides agree with TRBD1. After removal of 0 bases from V and 1 base from J, the junction contained 5 bases not matched to a gene. This CDR3 spans 16 amino acids. Per germline, CDR1 LNHNV and CDR2 YYDKDF (reference sequence). CDR3 DNA sequence: TGTGCCACCAGCAGAGATCTAACAGGGGTTAACTATGGCTACACCTTC. As protein: CATSRDLTGVNYGYTF.

This clone was seen a handful of times. CDR3 nucleotide sequence: TGTGCCAGCATAGGTCAGGGAAATGAAAAACTGTTTTTT. This gives the protein CASIGQGNEKLFF. The rearrangement uses TRBV2 and TRBJ1-4; maybe TRBD1 (5 bases). CDR1 is SNHLY, CDR2 FYNNEI, per germline. The CDR3 covers 13 residues. Trimming removed 7 bases at V and 5 bases at J, with 11 bases between.

V and J are TRBV11-2 and TRBJ2-3, with 9 nucleotides matching TRBD2. V trimming: 11 bases; J trimming: 2 bases; junction bases outside the gene matches: 8. Germline values: CDR1 SGHAT, CDR2 FQNNGV. The CDR3 is 14 amino acids. In DNA form, the CDR3 reads TGTGCCTCCGTGCGGGAGGGTCACACAGATACGCAGTATTTT. This sequence encodes CASVREGHTDTQYF. Supplemented by reference TRBV11-2 and TRBJ2-3, the full variable domain reads EAGVAQSPRYKIIEKRQSVAFWCNPISGHATLYWYQQILGQGPKLLIQFQNNGVVDDSQLPKDRFSAERLKGVDSTLKIQPAKLEDSAVYLCASVREGHTDTQYFGPGTRLTVL.

The V gene is TRBV11-2, the J gene TRBJ1-3; D not certain. V lost 5 bases and J lost 1, with 9 bases in between. CDR3 size: 14 residues. Germline V lookup: CDR1 SGHAT, CDR2 FQNNGV. The CDR3 loop is CASSPPGSGNTIYF. CDR3 coding DNA: TGTGCCAGCAGCCCCCCAGGTTCTGGAAACACCATATATTTT.

The chain carries TRBV7-3 and TRBJ2-1, with TRBD2 matching 9 bases. V lost 5 bases and J lost 8; bases outside the gene matches: 10. The CDR3 consists of 15 residues. Germline CDR1 reads SGHTA; CDR2 reads FQGTGA. The CDR3 sequence: CASSQRGALLYEQFF. CDR3 nucleotides: TGTGCCAGCAGCCAGCGGGGGGCGTTACTCTATGAGCAGTTCTTC.

Here the CDR3 DNA reads TGTGCCAGCAGCTTGGGAGGGTTCGGCAATCAGCCCCAGCATTTT. It encodes CASSLGGFGNQPQHF. The genes are TRBV7-2 and TRBJ1-5; no clear D. The CDR3 sequence is 15 residues long. V dropped 3 bases and J dropped 2 bases, with 11 bases sitting between them. Per germline, CDR1 SGHTA and CDR2 FQGNSA. Using reference TRBV7-2 and TRBJ1-5 for the parts outside the CDR3, the full variable domain is GAGVSQSPSNKVTEKGKDVELRCDPISGHTALYWYRQSLGQGLEFLIYFQGNSAPDKSGLPSDRFSAERTGGSVSTLTIQRTQQEDSAVYLCASSLGGFGNQPQHFGDGTRLSIL.

The chain has TRBV6-1 and TRBJ2-5; TRBD2 aligns across 8 bases. The CDR3 covers 14 residues. Germline V gene sequence: CDR1 MNHNS, CDR2 SASEGT. J lost 3 bases, V lost 6 bases, and 6 bases had no gene match. CDR3 region: CASRGGGTKETQYF. CDR3 nucleotide sequence: TGTGCCAGCAGGGGCGGGGGGACCAAAGAGACCCAGTACTTC.

On this clone: An end of the junction differs from the germline gene, which may be a read error. At the DNA level, this CDR3 is encoded by other sequences in the same sample as well. V usage is TRBV30 and J usage is TRBJ2-2; D may be TRBD1 (6 bases). There are 14 residues in the CDR3. Germline CDR1 is GTSNPN and CDR2 is SVGIG (reference sequence). CDR3 loop: CAWKGDGRRGELFF. DNA of the CDR3: TGTGCATGGAAGGGGGACGGGCGTCGCGGGGAGCTGTTTTTT.

The gene calls are TRBV19 and TRBJ2-5, with D possibly being TRBD2 (5 bases). Trimming took off 6 bases at V and 3 bases at J, with 11 bases between the two ends. The CDR3 runs 13 residues. Germline-derived CDR1 and CDR2 are LNHDA and SQIVND (reference sequence). CDR3 bases: TGTGCCAGTAGCCAGGACTTTAAAGAGACCCAGTACTTC. As protein: CASSQDFKETQYF.

This chain connects TRBV4-3 to TRBJ2-7; 9 bases align to TRBD1. The CDR3 loop spans 14 amino acids. Germline V lookup: CDR1 LGHNA, CDR2 YSLEER. V shed 3 bases and J 10 bases; nucleotides not matched to a gene: 10. Here the CDR3 DNA reads TGCGCCAGCAGCCACCGCACGGACAGGGGTGATCAGTACTTC. This encodes CASSHRTDRGDQYF.

The CDR3 loop reads CASTSAYEQYF. The CDR3 bases are TGTGCCAGCACTTCGGCCTACGAGCAGTACTTC. The rearrangement uses TRBV6-1 and TRBJ2-7; D call uncertain. Trimming left V 7 bases short and J 2 bases short, with 6 bases between. CDR3 length equals 11 residues. Germline V gene data show CDR1 as MNHNS and CDR2 as SASEGT.

The chain combines TRBV2 with TRBJ2-3, with 10 bases matching TRBD1. V lost 4 bases to trimming and J lost 4 bases; unmatched junction nucleotides: 11. The CDR3 has 17 residues. Looked up from germline, CDR1 is SNHLY and CDR2 is FYNNEI. The CDR3, as DNA: TGTGCCAGCAGTGCGGGACAGGGGATTGGTGGTGCAGATACGCAGTATTTT. Its translation: CASSAGQGIGGADTQYF.

This clone appeared a single time. V usage is TRBV6-5 and J usage is TRBJ2-1, with 10 bases identical to TRBD2. Germline loops: CDR1 MNHEY, CDR2 SVGAGI. There are 15 residues in the CDR3. V trimming: 2 bases; J trimming: 4 bases; junction bases outside the gene matches: 2. The DNA for the CDR3 is TGTGCCAGCAGTTACGGACTAGCGGTGTACAATGAGCAGTTCTTC. Protein sequence: CASSYGLAVYNEQFF.

The J gene is TRBJ2-1, the V gene TRBV12-5; 9 bases line up with TRBD2. Germline loops: CDR1 LGHNT, CDR2 FRNRAP. The length of the CDR3 is 15 residues. The ends lost 3 bases at V and 6 bases at J; junction bases unmatched: 6. The CDR3: CASGLGASGTNEQFF. The CDR3 DNA follows: TGTGCTAGTGGTTTAGGGGCTAGCGGGACCAATGAGCAGTTCTTC. Combining the CDR3 with reference TRBV12-5 and TRBJ2-1 gives the whole variable domain DARVTQTPRHKVTEMGQEVTMRCQPILGHNTVFWYRQTMMQGLELLAYFRNRAPLDDSGMPKDRFSAEMPDATLATLKIQPSEPRDSAVYFCASGLGASGTNEQFFGPGTRLTVL.

The table lists this clone with a count of one. An end of the junction differs from the germline gene, which may be a read error. Written as DNA, the CDR3 is TGTGCTAGCAGCCAGGGGGGGTCAGGCGAGCAGTACTTC. This translates into CASSQGGSGEQYF. The chain joins TRBV7-7 to TRBJ2-7; either TRBD1 or TRBD2 may fit D (7 bases each). Germline values: CDR1 SSHAT, CDR2 FNYEAQ (reference sequence). The CDR3 covers 13 residues.

Concerning this clone: Other DNA sequences from this sample encode an identical CDR3 as well. The chain joins TRBV19 to TRBJ2-1, with 8 nucleotides matching TRBD1. CDR1 LNHDA and CDR2 SQIVND come from the germline V gene (reference sequence). V was pared by 3 bases and J by 5 bases, with 6 bases of the junction left unmatched. The CDR3 has 15 residues. The DNA for the CDR3 is TGTGCCAGTAGTATCCGGGCAGGGGGCAACAATGAGCAGTTCTTC. Amino acid sequence: CASSIRAGGNNEQFF.

The DNA for the CDR3 is TGTGCCAGCAGCACCGGGACAGTTGACCAGCCCCAGCATTTT. The encoded protein is CASSTGTVDQPQHF. The gene calls are TRBV5-5 and TRBJ1-5; 7 bases agree with TRBD1. CDR3 size: 14 residues. The J segment lost 7 bases and the V segment lost 4 bases, leaving 8 bases of the junction unmatched. CDR1 is SGHKS, CDR2 YYEKEE, per germline (reference sequence).

The rearrangement uses TRBV6-6 and TRBJ1-1; D remains unclear. Germline V gene sequence: CDR1 MNHNY, CDR2 SVGAGI (reference sequence). The CDR3 totals 12 residues. Trimming removed 5 bases at V and 2 bases at J, with 6 bases between. CDR3 region: CASSPINTEAFF. DNA for the CDR3: TGTGCCAGCAGTCCCATAAACACTGAAGCTTTCTTT.

The genes are TRBV5-6 and TRBJ1-6; D remains unclear. The CDR3 covers 17 residues. The V end lost 0 bases, the J end lost 0 bases, and 10 bases lay between the germline ends. From germline, CDR1 is SGHDT and CDR2 YYEEEE. The CDR3 DNA follows: TGTGCCAGCAGCTTGGGACCGACGAGCTCCTATAATTCACCCCTCCACTTT. Its protein product is CASSLGPTSSYNSPLHF.

CDR3 DNA sequence: TGCGCCAGCAGCCCGCGTATGAACACTGAAGCTTTCTTT. Translation gives CASSPRMNTEAFF. V and J are TRBV4-1 and TRBJ1-1, with no clear D. The length of the CDR3 is 13 residues. V shed 4 bases and J shed 0 bases, with 6 bases lying between them. Germline CDR1 MGHRA, CDR2 YSYEKL.

The V and J genes are TRBV6-1 and TRBJ2-7; no definite D call. The V and J ends lost 3 bases and 3 bases respectively, with 3 bases between them. CDR1 and CDR2 (germline): MNHNS, SASEGT. The CDR3 extends over 11 amino acids. In nucleotides, the CDR3 is TGTGCCAGCAGTGACCACTACGAGCAGTACTTC. Translation: CASSDHYEQYF.

There are a few counts of this clone. The chain is built from TRBV4-1 and TRBJ2-3, with 9 nucleotides matching TRBD2. The CDR3 covers 20 residues. With V trimmed by 0 bases and J by 6 bases, 19 bases remained unmatched. Germline V lookup: CDR1 MGHRA, CDR2 YSYEKL. The DNA for the CDR3 is TGCGCCAGCAGCCAAGAACCCGGAACAATAGCGGGGGACCGGTCGGATACGCAGTATTTT. Translation: CASSQEPGTIAGDRSDTQYF.